The subject of this entry is one TCR beta chain. Antigen: not known. Losses at the gene ends were 7 bases for V and 5 bases for J; bases not matched to a gene: 11. Germline CDR1 and CDR2: MDHEN and SYDVKM. The CDR3 consists of 16 residues. This specimen comes from a study of Ad26.COV2.S vaccination and SARS-CoV-2 variants. As for the study in general: Among those in the COV1001 Ad26.COV2.S trial arm was the donor. Intramuscularly, Ad26.COV2.S was given either once or twice, 56 days apart. Study findings and constraints: Researchers reported similar non-spike TCR breadth in vaccine and placebo recipients. Vaccinees displayed broader spike-specific TCR repertoires than placebo recipients.

Here immunoSEQ multiplex PCR was the method, and the copy in TCRdb shows in-frame clones only, minus some. The data show roughly 460,000 clones, roughly 87% seen once. Treatment here: roughly 19 received Ad26.COV2.S at low or high dose, single or two shots; five or six received placebo; per-sample allocation not given. Day 63 after the first vaccine or placebo injection was the time point for sampling. The sequencing here drew on peripheral blood, taken in a trial of Ad26.COV2.S vaccine versus placebo. This clonotype was sampled from a person aged 18 to 65 who received the Ad26.COV2.S COVID-19 vaccine or a placebo. The gene calls are TRBV28 and TRBJ2-2, with 9 nucleotides matching TRBD1. The CDR3 nucleotides read TGTGCCAGCACCACCCAGGGACAGGGCCTGACCGGGGAGCTGTTTTTT. This codes for CASTTQGQGLTGELFF.